This TCR beta chain was recovered during a study of OX40 agonist ivuxolimab in advanced cancers. Study details: From 23 to 79 years was the age range, with a mean of approximately 63 years, and over 70% were male.

To note about this clone: The antigen is undetermined.

The CDR3 sequence is 15 residues long. Germline V gene data show CDR1 as LGHNA and CDR2 as YSLEER. The germline V and J ends were trimmed by 1 base and 0 bases, with 7 bases remaining between them. Study-level findings and limits: The study observed clonal expansion of CD4+ and CD8+ blood T cells by week 6 at 0.1 to 3.0 mg/kg. Clonal expansion in partial responders at 0.1-3.0 mg/kg ranked among the lowest.

Sequenced by immunoSEQ multiplex PCR; TCRdb stores in-frame clones only, minus some. In the table there are about 29,000 clones, more than 85% of which are singletons. Source: CD4+ or CD8+ T cells sorted from blood, taken in a trial of the OX40 agonist ivuxolimab. The chain joins TRBV4-3 to TRBJ1-5; the D is unclear. The source is an adult with an advanced solid tumor such as melanoma, head and neck, liver or kidney cancer. For the CDR3, the DNA is TGCGCCAGCAGCCAAGTCTGGGCTAGCAATCAGCCCCAGCATTTT. Translated, it gives CASSQVWASNQPQHF.